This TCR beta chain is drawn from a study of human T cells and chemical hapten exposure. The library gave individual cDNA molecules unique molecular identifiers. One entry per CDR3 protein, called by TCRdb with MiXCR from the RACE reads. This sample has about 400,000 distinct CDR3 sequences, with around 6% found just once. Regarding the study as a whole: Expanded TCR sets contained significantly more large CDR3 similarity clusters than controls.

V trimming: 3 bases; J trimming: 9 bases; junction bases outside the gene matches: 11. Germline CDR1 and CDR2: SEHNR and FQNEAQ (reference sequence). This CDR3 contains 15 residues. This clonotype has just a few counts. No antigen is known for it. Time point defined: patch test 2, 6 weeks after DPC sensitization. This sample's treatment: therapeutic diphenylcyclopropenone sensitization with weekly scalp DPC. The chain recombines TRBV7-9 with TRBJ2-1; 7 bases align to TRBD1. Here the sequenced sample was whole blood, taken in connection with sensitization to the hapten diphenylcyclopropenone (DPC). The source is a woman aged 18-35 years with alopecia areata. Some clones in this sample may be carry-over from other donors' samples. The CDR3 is CASSFTGAGDGEQFF. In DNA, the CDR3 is TGTGCCAGCAGCTTCACAGGGGCCGGAGATGGTGAGCAGTTCTTC. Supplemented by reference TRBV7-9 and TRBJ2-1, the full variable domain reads DTGVSQNPRHKITKRGQNVTFRCDPISEHNRLYWYRQTLGQGPEFLTYFQNEAQLEKSRLLSDRFSAERPKGSFSTLEIQRTEQGDSAMYLCASSFTGAGDGEQFFGPGTRLTVL.